The next 32 T cell receptor beta chains were all read from a single sample in a study of CD8 T cells in ankylosing spondylitis. MiXCR, run by TCRdb on the 5' RACE reads, gives a single entry per CDR3 protein. The table includes around 340,000 distinct CDR3 sequences, approximately 22% detected once. The sample was blood, either unsorted or a sorted T cell fraction (not recorded which). The receptors were gathered from a male donor with ankylosing spondylitis or in good health (not recorded which).

V usage is TRBV29-1 and J usage is TRBJ2-1; 8 bases fit TRBD1. The CDR3 is 12 residues long. The V and J ends lost 4 bases and 13 bases, in that order; junction bases with no gene match: 9. CDR1 is SQVTM and CDR2 is ANQGSEA in the germline V gene. The CDR3 region is CSVAGQGVKQFF. Written as DNA, the CDR3 is TGCAGCGTTGCAGGACAGGGAGTCAAACAGTTCTTC.

There are a few counts of this clonotype. The chain carries TRBV12-3 or TRBV12-4 and TRBJ2-7; possible D gene TRBD1, 7 bases. The length of the CDR3 is 16 residues. Trimming stripped 5 bases from V and 3 bases from J, with 20 bases between. The CDR3 sequence: CASSPEVGGGFYEQYF. CDR3 nucleotides: TGTGCCAGCAGTCCCGAGGTTGGAGGGGGCTTCTACGAGCAGTACTTC.

This chain uses TRBV6-5 with TRBJ2-6; the D gene is possibly TRBD2 (6 bases). The CDR3 consists of 17 residues. Trimming stripped 1 base from V and 2 bases from J, with 12 bases between. Germline loops: CDR1 MNHEY, CDR2 SVGAGI. CDR3 residues: CASSYYASEAGANVLTF. The DNA for the CDR3 is TGTGCCAGCAGTTACTACGCTAGCGAAGCTGGGGCCAACGTCCTGACTTTC.

This clonotype was counted a few times. The gene calls are TRBV4-1 and TRBJ2-7; perhaps D is TRBD1 or TRBD2 (5 bases each). CDR3 length equals 13 residues. With 4 bases removed from V and 0 bases from J, the gap between germline ends came to 7 bases. Germline CDR1 is MGHRA and CDR2 is YSYEKL. In nucleotides, the CDR3 is TGCGCCAGCAGCCGGGACCCCTCCTACGAGCAGTACTTC. This sequence encodes CASSRDPSYEQYF.

J is TRBJ2-1 and V is TRBV29-1; tentatively, D is TRBD1 or TRBD2 (5 bases each). Germline V gene sequence: CDR1 SQVTM, CDR2 ANQGSEA. V dropped 4 bases and J dropped 4 bases, with 14 bases sitting between them. The CDR3 extends over 14 amino acids. CDR3 region: CSVAGALAYNEQFF. CDR3 nucleotide sequence: TGCAGCGTTGCTGGGGCCCTAGCTTACAATGAGCAGTTCTTC.

This clonotype appeared once. The rearrangement uses TRBV6-1 and TRBJ2-2, with D possibly being TRBD1 (5 bases). Trimming removed 1 base at V and 4 bases at J, with 13 bases between. CDR3 length equals 16 residues. Per the germline V gene, CDR1 is MNHNS and CDR2 is SASEGT. The CDR3, as DNA: TGTGCCAGCAGTGAAGTAGTCAGGGCTGGCACCGGGGAGCTGTTTTTT. This codes for CASSEVVRAGTGELFF.

J is TRBJ1-1 and V is TRBV4-1; the D is unclear. The CDR3 has 19 amino acids. Germline V gives CDR1 MGHRA, CDR2 YSYEKL. With 1 base removed from V and 3 bases from J, the gap between germline ends came to 24 bases. The CDR3 region has the DNA TGCGCCAGCAGCCAAGCTCTGAACCCGGGCCCTCAATGGGACACTGAAGCTTTCTTT. It is translated as CASSQALNPGPQWDTEAFF.

In nucleotides, the CDR3 is TGTGCCAGTATCTCCCTACTGGCCTACGAGCAGTACTTC. Amino acids: CASISLLAYEQYF. V usage is TRBV7-9 and J usage is TRBJ2-7; no reliable D call. V dropped 9 bases and J dropped 2 bases, with 14 bases sitting between them. The germline V gene has CDR1 SEHNR and CDR2 FQNEAQ (reference sequence). The CDR3 is 13 residues long.

This clonotype was found a few times. This chain uses TRBV12-3 or TRBV12-4 with TRBJ1-3, with D unclear. The CDR3 covers 16 residues. The V end was cut by 6 bases, the J end by 1 base, with 16 bases between. This chain's CDR3 is CASRPKRVSSGNTIYF. The CDR3 DNA sequence: TGTGCCAGCAGGCCCAAAAGAGTTTCATCTGGAAACACCATATATTTT.

The rearrangement joins TRBV10-3 to TRBJ2-1; possibly TRBD1 for D (5 bases). Trimming removed 0 bases from V and 13 bases from J, with 22 bases in between. Germline-derived CDR1 and CDR2 are ENHRY and SYGVKD. The CDR3 sequence is 16 residues long. CDR3 loop: CAISESNEVGLAAQFF. CDR3 nucleotide sequence: TGTGCCATCAGTGAGTCGAATGAGGTGGGGCTGGCGGCCCAGTTCTTC.

This clonotype was seen a handful of times. This chain uses TRBV20-1 with TRBJ1-1; D call uncertain. Trimming removed 3 bases at V and 1 base at J, with 6 bases between. This CDR3 has 12 residues. CDR1 and CDR2 from the germline V gene are DFQATT and SNEGSKA (reference sequence). CDR3 sequence reads: CSASAANTEAFF. The CDR3 nucleotides are TGCAGTGCTAGTGCGGCGAACACTGAAGCTTTCTTT.

The chain links TRBV15 to TRBJ2-3, with TRBD2 matching over 9 bases. The CDR3 totals 16 residues. V lost 4 bases to trimming and J lost 1 base; unmatched junction nucleotides: 6. The germline V gene has CDR1 LNHNV and CDR2 YYDKDF (reference sequence). As DNA, the CDR3 is TGTGCCACCAGCAAGGTAGCGGGGGCACGCACAGATACGCAGTATTTT. Amino acid sequence: CATSKVAGARTDTQYF.

J is TRBJ2-1 and V is TRBV12-3 or TRBV12-4; 9 nucleotides line up with TRBD1. The length of the CDR3 is 15 residues. V shed 7 bases and J 4 bases; nucleotides not matched to a gene: 8. In DNA form, the CDR3 reads TGTGCCAGCAACGCTGGGGGGACAGGGTACAATGAGCAGTTCTTC. It codes for CASNAGGTGYNEQFF.

This clonotype has just a few counts. The chain has TRBV29-1 and TRBJ2-7; 9 nucleotides align to TRBD1. CDR1 is SQVTM and CDR2 is ANQGSEA in the germline V gene. The CDR3 consists of 16 residues. The ends lost 7 bases at V and 2 bases at J; junction bases unmatched: 15. CDR3 protein: CSARGESGTGPYEQYF. The CDR3 coding sequence is TGCAGCGCCCGCGGAGAATCCGGGACAGGGCCCTACGAGCAGTACTTC.

This clonotype was observed a few times. V and J are TRBV4-2 and TRBJ2-7; D is undetermined. The germline V gene has CDR1 LGHNA and CDR2 YNFKEQ. V shed 0 bases and J shed 4 bases, with 10 bases lying between them. This CDR3 is 14 amino acids long. The CDR3 nucleotides read TGTGCCAGCAGCCAAGATATGGGTTTATACGAGCAGTACTTC. It is translated as CASSQDMGLYEQYF.

There are a few counts of this clonotype. V gene TRBV6-1 combines with J gene TRBJ2-1, with 9 bases identical to TRBD1. V trimming: 6 bases; J trimming: 6 bases; junction bases outside the gene matches: 9. Per the germline V gene, CDR1 is MNHNS and CDR2 is SASEGT. The CDR3 totals 15 residues. The CDR3, as DNA: TGTGCCAGCAGCGACGGGACAGGGAAGTTCAATGAGCAGTTCTTC. Protein sequence: CASSDGTGKFNEQFF.

The chain is built from TRBV5-1 and TRBJ1-1, with D perhaps TRBD1 (5 bases). This CDR3 comprises 13 residues. The germline V and J ends were trimmed by 0 bases and 8 bases, with 11 bases remaining between them. Germline CDR1 reads SGHRS; CDR2 reads YFSETQ. Here the CDR3 DNA reads TGCGCCAGCAGCTTGGAAGGGGTCGGGGAAGCTTTCTTT. Translation: CASSLEGVGEAFF.

Here the CDR3 DNA reads TGCAGCGTTAGGGTTGACTACGAGCAGTACTTC. Protein product: CSVRVDYEQYF. The chain employs TRBV29-1 and TRBJ2-7, with D hard to call. In germline, CDR1 is SQVTM, CDR2 ANQGSEA. The CDR3 length is 11 residues. V was trimmed by 5 bases and J by 3 bases, leaving 8 bases between them.

The chain is built from TRBV6-5 and TRBJ1-4; D is ambiguous. Trimming took 2 bases from V and 2 from J, leaving 6 bases between them. Germline assignment: CDR1 MNHEY and CDR2 SVGAGI. The CDR3 loop spans 14 amino acids. CDR3 residues: CASSYIGTNEKLFF. The CDR3 DNA is TGTGCCAGCAGTTACATCGGGACTAATGAAAAACTGTTTTTT.

This clonotype occurred once. The chain links TRBV4-2 to TRBJ1-2, with TRBD1 matching 8 bases. The CDR3 runs 17 residues. J was trimmed by 4 bases and V by 0 bases; bases with no gene match: 10. The germline CDR1 and CDR2 sequences are LGHNA and YNFKEQ. The CDR3 sequence is CASSQEALRGQGYGYTF. CDR3 sequence (DNA): TGTGCCAGCAGCCAAGAGGCGCTCAGGGGGCAAGGCTATGGCTACACCTTC.

This clonotype turned up a few times. The V and J genes are TRBV7-9 and TRBJ2-1; no clear D gene. The germline V and J ends were trimmed by 1 base and 6 bases, with 13 bases remaining between them. CDR1 and CDR2 (germline): SEHNR, FQNEAQ (reference sequence). The CDR3 runs to 15 residues. The CDR3 loop reads CASSLVHVLRNEQFF. In nucleotides, the CDR3 is TGTGCCAGCAGCTTAGTACACGTCCTGCGCAATGAGCAGTTCTTC. Full variable domain (outside the CDR3, taken from reference TRBV7-9 and TRBJ2-1): DTGVSQNPRHKITKRGQNVTFRCDPISEHNRLYWYRQTLGQGPEFLTYFQNEAQLEKSRLLSDRFSAERPKGSFSTLEIQRTEQGDSAMYLCASSLVHVLRNEQFFGPGTRLTVL.

A few counts support this clonotype. The chain recombines TRBV6-5 with TRBJ2-1; D call uncertain. Trimming removed 0 bases from V and 9 bases from J, with 12 bases in between. CDR1 and CDR2 (germline): MNHEY, SVGAGI. The CDR3 length is 14 residues. The CDR3 is CASSYSGPGGEQFF. The CDR3 DNA is TGTGCCAGCAGTTACTCGGGCCCGGGCGGTGAGCAGTTCTTC.

Turning to this clonotype: A junction end diverges from the germline sequence, so it may reflect a read error. The CDR3 reads CTSSLGGVAGASYNEQFF. In DNA, the CDR3 is TGTACCAGCAGTTTAGGGGGCGTAGCGGGGGCATCCTACAATGAGCAGTTCTTC. V and J are TRBV12-3 or TRBV12-4 and TRBJ2-1; 9 bases align to TRBD2. This CDR3 region has 18 residues.

This clonotype was picked up many times. This rearrangement joins TRBV28 to TRBJ2-1; D remains ambiguous. The V and J ends lost 3 bases and 8 bases respectively, with 8 bases between them. CDR1 is MDHEN, CDR2 SYDVKM, per germline. There are 12 residues in the CDR3. As DNA, the CDR3 is TGTGCCAGCAGTTTTAAGTGGGATGAGCAGTTCTTC. It specifies CASSFKWDEQFF.

There are a few counts of this clonotype. The chain carries TRBV20-1 and TRBJ2-3; 8 positions agree with TRBD2. The CDR3 totals 15 residues. Unmatched junction bases numbered 10, after V lost 6 bases and J lost 2 bases. Germline V gene data show CDR1 as DFQATT and CDR2 as SNEGSKA (reference sequence). CDR3 sequence reads: CSAPTGAGVTDTQYF. DNA for the CDR3: TGCAGTGCCCCGACTGGAGCGGGGGTCACAGATACGCAGTATTTT.

The chain combines TRBV2 with TRBJ2-1; D is uncertain. The germline CDR1 and CDR2 sequences are SNHLY and FYNNEI. V lost 4 bases to trimming and J lost 2 bases, with 15 bases between them. The CDR3 loop spans 16 amino acids. As DNA, the CDR3 is TGTGCCAGCAGTGTCCTTGACCGCACGCCCTACAATGAGCAGTTCTTC. The encoded protein is CASSVLDRTPYNEQFF.

Only a few counts were recorded for this clonotype. The V gene is TRBV20-1, the J gene TRBJ2-6; perhaps TRBD1 as D (6 bases). Germline V lookup: CDR1 DFQATT, CDR2 SNEGSKA (reference sequence). Trimming removed 4 bases from V and 0 bases from J, with 22 bases in between. The CDR3 spans 19 residues. The CDR3 region is CSATSGAPYPFSGANVLTF. The CDR3 DNA sequence: TGCAGTGCTACATCAGGGGCCCCTTACCCTTTCTCTGGGGCCAACGTCCTGACTTTC.

This chain joins TRBV6-5 and TRBJ2-7; D gene uncertain. There are 16 residues in the CDR3. CDR1 is MNHEY and CDR2 is SVGAGI in the germline V gene. Trimming took off 3 bases at V and 0 bases at J, with 15 bases between the two ends. CDR3 sequence: CASSYDTATLSYEQYF. For the CDR3, the DNA is TGTGCCAGCAGTTATGATACGGCCACCCTCTCCTACGAGCAGTACTTC.

The chain combines TRBV3-1 with TRBJ2-5; the D is unclear. The ends were cut back, 0 bases at V and 5 bases at J, with 7 bases in the middle. There are 13 residues in the CDR3. CDR1 is LGHDT and CDR2 is YNNKEL in the germline V gene (reference sequence). This CDR3 is CASSQESRETQYF. The DNA for the CDR3 is TGTGCCAGCAGCCAAGAATCTAGGGAGACCCAGTACTTC.

The rearrangement uses TRBV11-2 and TRBJ2-1; unclear D gene. Per germline, CDR1 SGHAT and CDR2 FQNNGV. Deletions cut 2 bases from V and 5 bases from J, with 4 bases between. The CDR3 consists of 12 residues. The CDR3 DNA follows: TGTGCCAGCAGCTTAAACGACAATGAGCAGTTCTTC. It codes for CASSLNDNEQFF. Looking up the rest from reference TRBV11-2 and TRBJ2-1 gives the full variable domain: EAGVAQSPRYKIIEKRQSVAFWCNPISGHATLYWYQQILGQGPKLLIQFQNNGVVDDSQLPKDRFSAERLKGVDSTLKIQPAKLEDSAVYLCASSLNDNEQFFGPGTRLTVL.

This clonotype was counted a few times. This chain connects TRBV20-1 to TRBJ1-6, with TRBD1 matching over 7 bases. J gave up 10 bases and V 5 bases, and 8 bases lay outside the gene matches. The CDR3 covers 13 residues. Germline lookup yields CDR1 DFQATT and CDR2 SNEGSKA (reference sequence). CDR3 DNA sequence: TGCAGTGCTGCCCCGGGACAGAGGTCACCCCTCCACTTT. It codes for CSAAPGQRSPLHF.

This chain connects TRBV12-3 or TRBV12-4 to TRBJ2-3; D not certain. The CDR3 runs to 12 residues. The V gene lost 3 bases and the J gene lost 6 bases, with 7 bases spanning the gap. Here the CDR3 DNA reads TGTGCCAGCAGTTTGTTCGGGGATACGCAGTATTTT. Protein product: CASSLFGDTQYF.